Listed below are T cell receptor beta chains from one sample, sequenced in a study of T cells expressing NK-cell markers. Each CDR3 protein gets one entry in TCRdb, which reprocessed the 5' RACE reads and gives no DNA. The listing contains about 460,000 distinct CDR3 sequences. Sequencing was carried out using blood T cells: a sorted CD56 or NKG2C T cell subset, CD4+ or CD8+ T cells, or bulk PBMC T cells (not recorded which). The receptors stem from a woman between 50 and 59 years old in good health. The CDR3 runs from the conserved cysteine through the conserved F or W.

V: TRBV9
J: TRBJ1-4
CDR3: CASSGGITFNEKLFF

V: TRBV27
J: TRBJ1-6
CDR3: CASAERPGPLHF

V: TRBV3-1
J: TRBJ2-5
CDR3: CASSPVTSGYSQETQYF

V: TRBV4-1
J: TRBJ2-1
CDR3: CASRKGSGSEQFF

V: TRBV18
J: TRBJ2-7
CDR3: CASSPQGGNSYEQYF

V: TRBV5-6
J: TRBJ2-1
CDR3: CASRGLAGVRNEQFF

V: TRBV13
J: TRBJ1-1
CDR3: CASSLLAEAFF

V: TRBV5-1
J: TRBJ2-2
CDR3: CASSLIKLASNTGELFF

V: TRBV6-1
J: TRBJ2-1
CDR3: CASRRTSGRSSNEQFF

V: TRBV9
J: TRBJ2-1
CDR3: CASSAVGEWDNEQFF

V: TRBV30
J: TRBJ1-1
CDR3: CAYRGRLTPGAFF

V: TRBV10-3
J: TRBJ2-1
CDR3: CAISEGPGYTEQFF

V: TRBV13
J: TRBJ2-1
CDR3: CASSYLAQKFF

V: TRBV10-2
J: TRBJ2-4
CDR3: CASSESRDRGRNIQYF

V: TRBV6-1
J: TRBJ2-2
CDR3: CASSEASGGVNTGELFF

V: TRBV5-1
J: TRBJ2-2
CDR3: CASSLEGANTGELFF

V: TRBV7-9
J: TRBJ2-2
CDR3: CASSLGVQNTGELFF

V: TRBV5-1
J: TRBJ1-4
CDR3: CASSFTGQINEKLFF

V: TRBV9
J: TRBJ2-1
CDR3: CASSLPGLPNYNEQFF

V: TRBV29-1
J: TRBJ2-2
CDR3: CSVKGLANTGELFF

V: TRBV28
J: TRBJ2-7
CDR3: CATNRDRSYEQYF

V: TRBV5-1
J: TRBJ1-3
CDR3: CASSTGRVGNTIYF

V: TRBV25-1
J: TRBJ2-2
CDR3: CASSESTGRGELFF

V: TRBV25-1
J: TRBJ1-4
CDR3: CASTRTGGGSEKLFF